These 25 T cell receptor beta chains were all obtained from the same sample, sequenced in a study of T cell responses to AZD1222 COVID-19 vaccine. The repertoire was sequenced with immunoSEQ multiplex PCR; TCRdb's copy has only in-frame clones and lacks some. The sample consists of about 120,000 clones, around 91% of them appearing once. The sequencing here drew on peripheral blood, taken on day 0 of AZD1222 vaccination. Every receptor here comes from an adult in good health.

The V call is TRBV14, the J call TRBJ1-2, with TRBD1 matching 11 bases. Germline trimming cut 2 bases from V and 7 bases from J; bases unmatched to any gene: 3. Germline V gene data show CDR1 as SGHDN and CDR2 as FVKESK. The CDR3 consists of 14 residues. CDR3 sequence reads: CASSQHGQGAGYTF. The CDR3 DNA sequence: TGTGCCAGCAGCCAACACGGACAGGGGGCTGGCTACACCTTC.

J is TRBJ2-1 and V is TRBV29-1; 7 positions agree with TRBD1. V lost 7 bases, J lost 10 bases, and 4 bases stayed unmatched. There are 10 residues in the CDR3. Germline V gives CDR1 SQVTM, CDR2 ANQGSEA. CDR3 in amino acids: CSARGGEQFF. Written as DNA, the CDR3 is TGCAGCGCGCGAGGGGGCGAGCAGTTCTTC.

This clone has a handful of counts. The chain employs TRBV30 and TRBJ2-2; D assignment may be TRBD1 or TRBD2 (6 bases each). The germline CDR1 and CDR2 sequences are GTSNPN and SVGIG (reference sequence). The CDR3 contains 13 residues. Trimming pared 3 bases from V and 12 bases from J, leaving 17 bases between. CDR3 region: CAWRGGQAGQLFF. The CDR3 nucleotides are TGTGCCTGGAGGGGGGGCCAAGCAGGGCAGCTGTTTTTT.

The chain uses TRBV28 and TRBJ1-5; D remains unclear. From germline, CDR1 is MDHEN and CDR2 SYDVKM. Trimming stripped 3 bases from V and 5 bases from J, with 5 bases between. This CDR3 is built from 12 residues. CDR3: CASSFRYQPQHF. The CDR3 bases are TGTGCCAGCAGTTTTCGTTATCAGCCCCAGCATTTT.

This clone was observed a single time. V gene TRBV4-3 combines with J gene TRBJ1-6, with D possibly TRBD1 on 6 matching bases. The germline CDR1 and CDR2 sequences are LGHNA and YSLEER. V was pared by 2 bases and J by 5 bases, with 16 bases between. The CDR3 extends over 17 amino acids. The CDR3 reads CASSQRANRADNSPLHF. The CDR3 coding sequence is TGCGCCAGCAGCCAACGGGCCAACAGGGCGGATAATTCACCCCTCCACTTT.

This clone was seen only once. This rearrangement joins TRBV5-1 to TRBJ2-5, with 9 positions matching TRBD1. From germline, CDR1 is SGHRS and CDR2 YFSETQ. V was pared by 0 bases and J by 2 bases, with 8 bases of the junction left unmatched. The CDR3 totals 17 residues. The CDR3 protein is CASSLVPSGTGQETQYF. The CDR3 DNA follows: TGCGCCAGCAGCTTGGTCCCCTCCGGGACAGGGCAAGAGACCCAGTACTTC.

The chain employs TRBV4-3 and TRBJ1-1; D unclear. CDR1 is LGHNA, CDR2 YSLEER, per germline. CDR3 length: 16 residues. Trimming shortened V by 0 bases and J by 4 bases, and 15 bases separated the two germline ends. The CDR3 protein is CASSQDGEREGTEAFF. CDR3 coding DNA: TGCGCCAGCAGCCAAGATGGGGAGAGGGAGGGCACTGAAGCTTTCTTT.

J is TRBJ2-7 and V is TRBV4-3; weak D call: TRBD2 (5 bases). The germline V gene encodes CDR1 LGHNA and CDR2 YSLEER. Trimming left V 3 bases short and J 4 bases short, with 19 bases between. The CDR3 totals 16 residues. CDR3 sequence reads: CASSHGLTGLEYEQYF. In DNA form, the CDR3 reads TGCGCCAGCAGCCACGGTCTTACGGGGTTAGAGTACGAGCAGTACTTC.

In its sample, this clone was seen once. The rearrangement links TRBV6-2 or TRBV6-3 to TRBJ1-3; D is undetermined. V gave up 2 bases and J gave up 2 bases, with 10 bases separating them. This CDR3 has 15 residues. The V gene's germline CDR1 is MNHEY and CDR2 SVGEGT. The CDR3 coding sequence is TGTGCCAGCAGTTACCCCGTCGGCACTGGAAACACCATATATTTT. Protein product: CASSYPVGTGNTIYF.

The chain employs TRBV6-5 and TRBJ2-3; 10 bases align to TRBD2. This CDR3 is built from 15 residues. CDR1 and CDR2 (germline): MNHEY, SVGAGI. With V trimmed by 10 bases and J by 4 bases, 11 bases remained unmatched. This CDR3 is CATTWGLAGADTQYF. The CDR3 DNA is TGTGCCACCACCTGGGGGCTAGCGGGAGCAGATACGCAGTATTTT.

The CDR3 here is CASRRGAHTGELFF. The CDR3, as DNA: TGTGCCAGCAGACGTGGGGCGCACACCGGGGAGCTGTTTTTT. This sequence joins TRBV6-5 and TRBJ2-2, with D possibly being TRBD1 (5 bases). This CDR3 is 14 amino acids long. In germline, CDR1 is MNHEY, CDR2 SVGAGI. V gave up 6 bases and J gave up 3 bases, with 11 bases separating them.

The chain employs TRBV6-5 and TRBJ2-7, with D possibly being TRBD1 or TRBD2 (5 bases each). There are 13 residues in the CDR3. With 6 bases removed from V and 3 bases from J, the gap between germline ends came to 12 bases. Germline V CDR1 and CDR2: MNHEY, SVGAGI. The CDR3 is CASRPGPNYEQYF. DNA of the CDR3: TGTGCCAGCAGGCCGGGACCCAACTACGAGCAGTACTTC.

This rearrangement joins TRBV19 to TRBJ1-6; D not resolved. The V gene lost 8 bases and the J gene lost 10 bases, with 12 bases spanning the gap. This CDR3 is 12 amino acids long. Germline CDR1 LNHDA, CDR2 SQIVND (reference sequence). Here the CDR3 reads CASPWGGSPLHF. DNA of the CDR3: TGTGCCAGTCCGTGGGGAGGGTCACCCCTCCACTTT.

J is TRBJ1-5 and V is TRBV19, with a tentative D call TRBD1 (5 bases). The ends were cut back, 7 bases at V and 3 bases at J, with 13 bases in the middle. The CDR3 loop spans 14 amino acids. CDR1 LNHDA and CDR2 SQIVND come from the germline V gene (reference sequence). CDR3 sequence reads: CASTRPGDNQPQHF. CDR3 coding DNA: TGTGCCAGTACCCGCCCGGGGGACAATCAGCCCCAGCATTTT.

As regards this clone: Other DNA sequences in the sample encode the same CDR3. This chain links TRBV7-2 with TRBJ1-5; D uncertain. The CDR3 loop spans 14 amino acids. Trimming took off 0 bases at V and 4 bases at J, with 7 bases between the two ends. Germline V gene data show CDR1 as SGHTA and CDR2 as FQGNSA. Here the CDR3 reads CASSLAGSNQPQHF. The CDR3, as DNA: TGTGCCAGCAGCTTAGCGGGGTCGAATCAGCCCCAGCATTTT.

The chain has TRBV27 and TRBJ2-3; 9 bases agree with TRBD2. The germline V gene encodes CDR1 MNHEY and CDR2 SMNVEV (reference sequence). The V segment lost 2 bases and the J segment 4 bases; nucleotides outside the gene matches: 16. CDR3 length equals 19 residues. Written as DNA, the CDR3 is TGTGCCAGCAGTTTAAGGACGGTAGCGGGAGTGGCCCATGCAGATACGCAGTATTTT. It translates to CASSLRTVAGVAHADTQYF.

This sequence joins TRBV19 and TRBJ1-4; D is ambiguous. This CDR3 comprises 17 residues. Germline loops: CDR1 LNHDA, CDR2 SQIVND (reference sequence). V lost 5 bases to trimming and J lost 3 bases, with 19 bases between them. The CDR3 DNA sequence: TGTGCCAGTAGTCCCGGCTGGGCGGCCCTGGCTAATGAAAAACTGTTTTTT. It translates to CASSPGWAALANEKLFF.

The chain combines TRBV6-1 with TRBJ1-6; no reliable D call. CDR3 length: 15 amino acids. CDR1 MNHNS and CDR2 SASEGT come from the germline V gene. V gave up 3 bases and J gave up 7 bases, with 13 bases separating them. The CDR3 is CASSDLPGGNSPLHF. CDR3 coding DNA: TGTGCCAGCAGTGACCTACCAGGTGGCAATTCACCCCTCCACTTT.

This clone has a single count. The chain combines TRBV27 with TRBJ1-6, with no clear D. This CDR3 has 14 residues. V lost 1 base to trimming and J lost 4 bases, with 5 bases between them. From germline, CDR1 is MNHEY and CDR2 SMNVEV (reference sequence). CDR3 residues: CASSLYQYNSPLHF. DNA for the CDR3: TGTGCCAGCAGTTTATATCAGTATAATTCACCCCTCCACTTT.

The CDR3: CASSLRGSYEQYF. The CDR3 region has the DNA TGTGCCAGCAGCTTGCGGGGGAGCTACGAGCAGTACTTC. The V gene is TRBV7-2, the J gene TRBJ2-7; 7 bases align to TRBD2. Germline V gene sequence: CDR1 SGHTA, CDR2 FQGNSA. This CDR3 region has 13 residues. V shed 3 bases and J 3 bases; nucleotides not matched to a gene: 2.

V is TRBV4-3 and J is TRBJ2-7, with 11 bases fitting TRBD2. Unmatched junction bases numbered 3, after V lost 3 bases and J lost 2 bases. This CDR3 comprises 15 residues. Germline loops: CDR1 LGHNA, CDR2 YSLEER. Written as DNA, the CDR3 is TGCGCCAGCAGCCAGCTAGCGGGGGGCGCCTACGAGCAGTACTTC. Translated: CASSQLAGGAYEQYF.

The V gene is TRBV19, the J gene TRBJ1-3; D call uncertain. Trimming took off 8 bases at V and 2 bases at J, with 10 bases between the two ends. The CDR3 extends over 13 amino acids. Germline CDR1 is LNHDA and CDR2 is SQIVND (reference sequence). CDR3 residues: CASQFGPGNTIYF. Written as DNA, the CDR3 is TGTGCCAGTCAGTTCGGGCCTGGAAACACCATATATTTT.

The chain combines TRBV19 with TRBJ2-1; TRBD2 aligns across 8 bases. CDR1 and CDR2 (germline): LNHDA, SQIVND (reference sequence). The CDR3 contains 15 residues. J lost 2 bases, V lost 2 bases, and 2 bases had no gene match. This CDR3 is CASSIPGGPYNEQFF. CDR3 bases: TGTGCCAGTAGTATACCGGGAGGGCCCTACAATGAGCAGTTCTTC. Complete variable domain (other parts from reference TRBV19 and TRBJ2-1): DGGITQSPKYLFRKEGQNVTLSCEQNLNHDAMYWYRQDPGQGLRLIYYSQIVNDFQKGDIAEGYSVSREKKESFPLTVTSAQKNPTAFYLCASSIPGGPYNEQFFGPGTRLTVL.

V usage is TRBV4-3 and J usage is TRBJ2-7, with TRBD2 matching 9 bases. Trimming removed 1 base from V and 3 bases from J; junction bases left unmatched: 1. CDR3 size: 14 residues. CDR1 is LGHNA and CDR2 is YSLEER in the germline V gene. The CDR3 protein is CASSQGLAVYEQYF. The CDR3 DNA sequence: TGCGCCAGCAGCCAAGGACTAGCGGTCTACGAGCAGTACTTC.

This sequence joins TRBV7-8 and TRBJ1-4, with 8 bases identical to TRBD1. The CDR3 is made up of 13 amino acids. Germline V gene data show CDR1 as SGHVS and CDR2 as FQNEAQ. V dropped 5 bases and J dropped 8; count of bases not matched to a gene: 4. Written as DNA, the CDR3 is TGTGCCAGCAGCAGCCGGGACAGGGAAAAACTGTTTTTT. It codes for CASSSRDREKLFF.